Shown below are 26 T cell receptor beta chains from a single sample sequenced in a study of shared clonotypes between healthy human individuals. Only in-frame clones appear in the TCRdb table, and some are missing; sequencing was by immunoSEQ multiplex PCR. The sample lists about 1 million clones; approximately 76% were seen once. Sequencing was performed on memory CD4+ T cells sorted from blood. Indicated subset: CD45RA-negative fraction. These receptor sequences come from a man aged 18 to 29 in good health.

The J gene is TRBJ1-1, the V gene TRBV5-1, with TRBD1 identical over 11 bases. Germline CDR1 is SGHRS and CDR2 is YFSETQ. The V segment lost 2 bases and the J segment 3 bases; nucleotides outside the gene matches: 6. This CDR3 has 16 residues. This chain's CDR3 is CASSLWTGGAYTEAFF. The DNA of the CDR3 is TGCGCCAGCAGCTTATGGACAGGGGGCGCGTACACTGAAGCTTTCTTT.

This chain uses TRBV18 with TRBJ2-5; D possibly corresponds to TRBD1 (6 bases). Trimming took 0 bases from V and 7 from J, leaving 18 bases between them. Looked up from germline, CDR1 is KGHSH and CDR2 is LQKENI. This CDR3 is built from 16 residues. The CDR3 nucleotides read TGTGCCAGCTCACCACCGTTTTCTGGGGCAGGGGTGACCCAGTACTTC. Protein: CASSPPFSGAGVTQYF.

This chain joins TRBV2 and TRBJ1-5, with a tentative D call TRBD1 (6 bases). With 6 bases removed from V and 4 bases from J, the gap between germline ends came to 16 bases. Per the germline V gene, CDR1 is SNHLY and CDR2 is FYNNEI. There are 15 residues in the CDR3. The CDR3: CASSPRGNGNQPQHF. In DNA form, the CDR3 reads TGTGCCAGCAGCCCGAGGGGGAACGGTAATCAGCCCCAGCATTTT.

The V gene is TRBV9, the J gene TRBJ2-2; a possible D gene is TRBD2 (6 bases). In germline, CDR1 is SGDLS, CDR2 YYNGEE. There are 15 residues in the CDR3. Trimming removed 0 bases from V and 0 bases from J, with 6 bases in between. CDR3 amino acids: CASSVAGANTGELFF. As DNA, the CDR3 is TGTGCCAGCAGCGTAGCGGGGGCGAACACCGGGGAGCTGTTTTTT.

The chain joins TRBV7-9 to TRBJ2-7, with 13 bases that match TRBD2. J was trimmed by 2 bases and V by 5 bases; bases with no gene match: 3. The CDR3 is made up of 15 amino acids. Per germline, CDR1 SEHNR and CDR2 FQNEAQ (reference sequence). CDR3 sequence (DNA): TGTGCCAGCAGCGAACTAGCGGGGGGGCCCTACGAGCAGTACTTC. It codes for CASSELAGGPYEQYF.

J is TRBJ2-7 and V is TRBV7-2; D is perhaps TRBD2 (5 bases). Trimming removed 7 bases at V and 6 bases at J, with 19 bases between. CDR3 length: 14 amino acids. Germline CDR1 and CDR2: SGHTA and FQGNSA. The CDR3 sequence: CASKKGGSGSEQYF. CDR3 bases: TGTGCCAGCAAAAAGGGCGGCTCGGGGTCCGAGCAGTACTTC.

This chain connects TRBV2 to TRBJ2-3; D may be TRBD2 (5 bases). The CDR3 is made up of 13 amino acids. Germline lookup yields CDR1 SNHLY and CDR2 FYNNEI. The V and J ends lost 4 bases and 8 bases respectively, with 13 bases between them. The CDR3 protein is CASSVGESGTQYF. The CDR3 DNA sequence: TGTGCCAGCAGTGTTGGGGAGAGCGGTACGCAGTATTTT.

The V gene is TRBV6-1, the J gene TRBJ2-5; D might be TRBD2 (6 bases). CDR1 is MNHNS and CDR2 is SASEGT in the germline V gene. Trimming cost V 11 bases and J 5 bases, with 18 bases left between them. This CDR3 has 13 amino acids. The CDR3 region has the DNA TGTGCCGCCAGAGGAGGGGTAGGGGAGACCCAGTACTTC. This codes for CAARGGVGETQYF.

Concerning this clone: This sample includes further DNA sequences coding for the same CDR3. The V call is TRBV19, the J call TRBJ2-5, with D hard to call. Germline V gene sequence: CDR1 LNHDA, CDR2 SQIVND (reference sequence). The CDR3 is 12 amino acids. The germline V and J ends were trimmed by 3 bases and 5 bases, with 7 bases remaining between them. The CDR3 sequence: CASSIGRETQYF. The CDR3 region has the DNA TGTGCCAGTAGTATTGGCCGGGAGACCCAGTACTTC.

The rearrangement joins TRBV6-1 to TRBJ2-7; 10 nucleotides line up with TRBD2. The germline V gene encodes CDR1 MNHNS and CDR2 SASEGT. V lost 6 bases, J lost 4 bases, and 3 bases stayed unmatched. The CDR3 is made up of 13 amino acids. The CDR3 sequence is CASSKGLAYEQYF. In DNA, the CDR3 is TGTGCCAGCAGCAAGGGACTAGCGTACGAGCAGTACTTC.

The CDR3 nucleotides are TGTGCCTGGATATTTGGGAAGTTACCTAACACTGAAGCTTTCTTT. It codes for CAWIFGKLPNTEAFF. The chain carries TRBV30 and TRBJ1-1; D unclear. The CDR3 covers 15 residues. Germline CDR1 reads GTSNPN; CDR2 reads SVGIG (reference sequence). V lost 4 bases and J lost 2, with 17 bases in between.

The genes are TRBV4-1 and TRBJ2-2; the D gene is possibly TRBD1 (5 bases). V lost 0 bases to trimming and J lost 6 bases, with 17 bases between them. Germline V gene lookup returns CDR1 MGHRA and CDR2 YSYEKL. The CDR3 contains 17 residues. As DNA, the CDR3 is TGCGCCAGCAGCCAAGATTTATTCAGGGATCCGTCCGGGGAGCTGTTTTTT. As protein: CASSQDLFRDPSGELFF.

The chain employs TRBV11-2 and TRBJ2-1, with D perhaps matching TRBD2 (8 bases). From germline, CDR1 is SGHAT and CDR2 FQNNGV. V gave up 5 bases and J gave up 7 bases, with 18 bases separating them. The CDR3 consists of 15 residues. The CDR3 sequence is CASSPGGGAWNEQFF. The CDR3 bases are TGTGCCAGCAGCCCGGGAGGGGGCGCCTGGAATGAGCAGTTCTTC.

A few counts support this clone. V is TRBV30 and J is TRBJ1-5, with D uncertain. Germline CDR1 is GTSNPN and CDR2 is SVGIG (reference sequence). This CDR3 contains 14 residues. V gave up 2 bases and J gave up 0 bases, with 8 bases separating them. CDR3 loop: CAWSRIHSNQPQHF. The CDR3 nucleotides read TGTGCCTGGAGTAGGATTCATAGCAATCAGCCCCAGCATTTT.

The rearrangement links TRBV10-3 to TRBJ1-5; possible D gene TRBD1, 5 bases. CDR3 length: 14 residues. V was pared by 0 bases and J by 11 bases, with 14 bases between. The germline V gene encodes CDR1 ENHRY and CDR2 SYGVKD. In nucleotides, the CDR3 is TGTGCCATCAGTGAGTCAGACAGTCCCTCGGCCCAGCATTTT. Translated, it gives CAISESDSPSAQHF.

This clone has more than one count but fewer than ten. The J gene is TRBJ2-5, the V gene TRBV5-4, with 8 bases that match TRBD2. Germline V lookup: CDR1 SGHNT, CDR2 YYREEE (reference sequence). After removal of 4 bases from V and 5 bases from J, the junction contained 7 bases not matched to a gene. The CDR3 totals 14 residues. The CDR3 sequence: CASSRGGPAETQYF. The CDR3 nucleotides are TGTGCCAGCAGCCGCGGGGGGCCGGCTGAGACCCAGTACTTC. The full variable domain, rest sourced from reference TRBV5-4 and TRBJ2-5, is ETGVTQSPTHLIKTRGQQVTLRCSSQSGHNTVSWYQQALGQGPQFIFQYYREEENGRGNFPPRFSGLQFPNYSSELNVNALELDDSALYLCASSRGGPAETQYFGPGTRLLVL.

The CDR3 protein is CASSPVGSAGSGNTIYF. The CDR3 DNA sequence: TGCGCCAGCAGCCCAGTCGGTTCGGCGGGCTCTGGAAACACCATATATTTT. This rearrangement joins TRBV4-1 to TRBJ1-3; D not resolved. CDR1 is MGHRA, CDR2 YSYEKL, per germline. The CDR3 contains 17 residues. Trimming took off 4 bases at V and 0 bases at J, with 16 bases between the two ends.

V gene TRBV7-2 combines with J gene TRBJ1-4; 9 bases map to TRBD1. Losses at the gene ends were 5 bases for V and 11 bases for J; bases not matched to a gene: 3. The length of the CDR3 is 12 residues. Germline values: CDR1 SGHTA, CDR2 FQGNSA. Written as DNA, the CDR3 is TGTGCCAGCAGCACCGACAGGGGGAAACTGTTTTTT. Its protein product is CASSTDRGKLFF.

V gene TRBV7-3 combines with J gene TRBJ1-2; D ambiguous. V lost 2 bases and J 5 bases, leaving 9 bases between the germline ends. The CDR3 loop spans 13 amino acids. Germline lookup yields CDR1 SGHTA and CDR2 FQGTGA. This CDR3 is CASSLEPGYGYTF. The CDR3 DNA reads TGTGCCAGCAGCTTAGAACCCGGGTATGGCTACACCTTC.

The V gene is TRBV7-2, the J gene TRBJ2-5; 10 nucleotides line up with TRBD2. The CDR3 spans 15 residues. J was trimmed by 1 base and V by 5 bases; bases with no gene match: 4. CDR1 and CDR2 (germline): SGHTA, FQGNSA. CDR3 coding DNA: TGTGCCAGCAGCAGACTAGCGGGTCGCCAAGAGACCCAGTACTTC. Amino acids: CASSRLAGRQETQYF.

In this sample, this clone turned up many times. This chain connects TRBV11-1 to TRBJ2-7; a possible D gene is TRBD1 (8 bases). V lost 6 bases, J lost 3 bases, and 18 bases lay in between. The germline gives CDR1 SGHAT, CDR2 FQDESV (reference sequence). This CDR3 has 15 residues. The CDR3 loop reads CASSTGGAPHYEQYF. CDR3 coding DNA: TGTGCCAGCAGTACAGGGGGGGCCCCTCACTACGAGCAGTACTTC. Complete variable domain (other parts from reference TRBV11-1 and TRBJ2-7): EAEVAQSPRYKITEKSQAVAFWCDPISGHATLYWYRQILGQGPELLVQFQDESVVDDSQLPKDRFSAERLKGVDSTLKIQPAELGDSAMYLCASSTGGAPHYEQYFGPGTRLTVT.

This clone was seen only once. Different DNA sequences within this sample yield the same CDR3. The rearrangement joins TRBV2 to TRBJ2-3; D call uncertain. The ends were cut back, 9 bases at V and 2 bases at J, with 6 bases in the middle. Germline V gene data show CDR1 as SNHLY and CDR2 as FYNNEI. CDR3 length: 11 amino acids. CDR3 loop: CASRLTDTQYF. CDR3 sequence (DNA): TGTGCCAGTCGACTCACAGATACGCAGTATTTT.

The rearrangement uses TRBV18 and TRBJ1-6, with 8 bases fitting TRBD1. V shed 7 bases, J shed 7 bases, and the junction held 3 bases outside the gene matches. The CDR3 has 13 amino acids. Germline assignment: CDR1 KGHSH and CDR2 LQKENI. The CDR3 DNA sequence: TGTGCCAGCTTGGACAGGGAGAATTCACCCCTCCACTTT. Encoded protein: CASLDRENSPLHF.

In this sample, this clone turned up once. This chain connects TRBV9 to TRBJ1-1, with 10 bases aligning to TRBD1. Unmatched junction bases numbered 4, after V lost 1 base and J lost 4 bases. Germline CDR1 is SGDLS and CDR2 is YYNGEE. The CDR3 is 15 residues long. The CDR3 region is CASSVLTGGGTEAFF. DNA of the CDR3: TGTGCCAGCAGCGTACTGACAGGGGGCGGCACTGAAGCTTTCTTT.

The V call is TRBV7-8, the J call TRBJ2-1; TRBD2 agrees at 10 bases. This CDR3 region has 14 residues. The germline V gene encodes CDR1 SGHVS and CDR2 FQNEAQ. With V trimmed by 8 bases and J by 7 bases, 8 bases remained unmatched. The DNA for the CDR3 is TGTGCCAGCCAGGGGCTAGCGGGAGCAAATGAGCAGTTCTTC. As protein: CASQGLAGANEQFF.

About this clone: In the same sample, other DNA sequences code for this CDR3. CDR3 sequence reads: CASSLGAGNTEAFF. The CDR3 region has the DNA TGTGCCAGCAGCTTAGGCGCAGGGAACACTGAAGCTTTCTTT. The chain joins TRBV7-6 to TRBJ1-1; D remains ambiguous. V was shortened by 1 base and J by 1 base, with 7 bases between the two germline ends. Germline V gene sequence: CDR1 SGHVS, CDR2 FNYEAQ. The CDR3 loop spans 14 amino acids.